Listed here are 16 T cell receptor beta chains from one sample, sequenced in a study of control samples from healthy donors and cancer patients. Assay used: immunoSEQ multiplex PCR; TCRdb lists only in-frame clones, some missing. In the table there are some 94,000 clones, roughly nine tenths of which are singletons. The sequenced sample consisted of PBMCs. The source of these receptors is a woman aged 50 to 60 with colorectal cancer.

This sequence joins TRBV18 and TRBJ1-2, with 8 positions matching TRBD1. The germline CDR1 and CDR2 sequences are KGHSH and LQKENI. Germline trimming cut 6 bases from V and 1 base from J; bases unmatched to any gene: 7. The CDR3 loop spans 15 amino acids. The CDR3 sequence is CASSRGTGDNYGYTF. The DNA of the CDR3 is TGTGCCAGCTCTCGAGGGACAGGTGATAACTATGGCTACACCTTC.

V usage is TRBV18 and J usage is TRBJ2-2; TRBD2 aligns across 7 bases. The ends lost 4 bases at V and 5 bases at J; junction bases unmatched: 1. The germline gives CDR1 KGHSH, CDR2 LQKENI. The CDR3 sequence is 13 residues long. In DNA form, the CDR3 reads TGTGCCAGCTCACGGGACTATACCGGGGAGCTGTTTTTT. Translation gives CASSRDYTGELFF.

This chain joins TRBV18 and TRBJ1-4, with 7 nucleotides matching TRBD1. Germline CDR1 and CDR2: KGHSH and LQKENI. The CDR3 length is 15 residues. V shed 0 bases, J shed 4 bases, and the junction held 2 bases outside the gene matches. The CDR3 loop is CASSPPGTVNEKLFF. CDR3 nucleotide sequence: TGTGCCAGCTCACCACCGGGGACAGTTAATGAAAAACTGTTTTTT.

The chain links TRBV5-1 to TRBJ1-2; TRBD1 matches 9 bases. CDR1 is SGHRS, CDR2 YFSETQ, per germline. V dropped 4 bases and J dropped 8; count of bases not matched to a gene: 6. The CDR3 covers 13 residues. In DNA form, the CDR3 reads TGCGCCAGCAGCAGTGGACAGGGGTACGGCTACACCTTC. Translated, it gives CASSSGQGYGYTF.

V gene TRBV7-2 combines with J gene TRBJ1-1, with 8 bases fitting TRBD1. The length of the CDR3 is 16 residues. The trim removed 1 base at V and 4 bases at J, leaving 8 bases unmatched. The germline V gene encodes CDR1 SGHTA and CDR2 FQGNSA. The CDR3 bases are TGTGCCAGCAGCTTAGGAGCCGGGACAGGAAGCACTGAAGCTTTCTTT. Its translation is CASSLGAGTGSTEAFF.

The V and J genes are TRBV3-1 (or the pseudogene TRBV3-2) and TRBJ1-2; 7 nucleotides match TRBD1. Germline assignment: CDR1 LGHDT and CDR2 YNNKEL (reference sequence). V lost 4 bases and J lost 3; bases outside the gene matches: 2. The CDR3 length is 13 residues. CDR3 protein: CASSLGQYYGYTF. As DNA, the CDR3 is TGTGCCAGCAGCCTGGGACAGTACTATGGCTACACCTTC.

The CDR3 bases are TGTGCCACCAGTGATCGTACAGGAAACACTGAAGCTTTCTTT. Translation: CATSDRTGNTEAFF. V and J are TRBV24-1 and TRBJ1-1, with D perhaps matching TRBD1 (5 bases). This CDR3 has 14 amino acids. CDR1 is KGHDR and CDR2 is SFDVKD in the germline V gene. The germline V and J ends were trimmed by 3 bases and 2 bases, with 9 bases remaining between them.

J is TRBJ1-1 and V is TRBV19; a weak D match, TRBD1 (5 bases). The CDR3 is made up of 14 amino acids. The germline gives CDR1 LNHDA, CDR2 SQIVND (reference sequence). V was pared by 7 bases and J by 0 bases, with 12 bases between. This chain's CDR3 is CASTIGTVNTEAFF. The CDR3 coding sequence is TGTGCCAGTACCATAGGGACGGTGAACACTGAAGCTTTCTTT.

The chain couples TRBV5-1 to TRBJ1-5, with D maybe TRBD1 (6 bases). The CDR3 is 14 amino acids. The germline CDR1 and CDR2 sequences are SGHRS and YFSETQ. Trimming took 6 bases from V and 2 from J, leaving 12 bases between them. The CDR3 DNA reads as TGCGCCAGCACCACAGGGTATGGCAATCAGCCCCAGCATTTT. As protein: CASTTGYGNQPQHF.

V is TRBV6-2 or TRBV6-3 and J is TRBJ2-5; D uncertain. There are 14 residues in the CDR3. V lost 0 bases and J 7 bases, leaving 12 bases between the germline ends. CDR1 is MNHEY, CDR2 SVGEGT, per germline. CDR3 amino acids: CASSYSTRAGTQYF. DNA for the CDR3: TGTGCCAGCAGTTACTCGACCCGGGCCGGGACCCAGTACTTC.

This chain connects TRBV5-1 to TRBJ2-1; 12 bases are shared with TRBD2. The germline V gene encodes CDR1 SGHRS and CDR2 YFSETQ. With V trimmed by 4 bases and J by 6 bases, 8 bases remained unmatched. The CDR3 is 16 residues long. This chain's CDR3 is CASSPGTSGSFNEQFF. The DNA for the CDR3 is TGCGCCAGCAGCCCAGGGACTAGCGGGTCATTCAATGAGCAGTTCTTC. Together with reference TRBV5-1 and TRBJ2-1, the CDR3 gives the full variable domain: KAGVTQTPRYLIKTRGQQVTLSCSPISGHRSVSWYQQTPGQGLQFLFEYFSETQRNKGNFPGRFSGRQFSNSRSEMNVSTLELGDSALYLCASSPGTSGSFNEQFFGPGTRLTVL.

The chain uses TRBV27 and TRBJ1-1, with TRBD1 matching over 8 bases. This CDR3 comprises 14 residues. Losses at the gene ends were 6 bases for V and 3 bases for J; bases not matched to a gene: 6. The germline gives CDR1 MNHEY, CDR2 SMNVEV (reference sequence). CDR3 DNA: TGTGCCAGCAGCTCCCGGACAGGGCACACTGAAGCTTTCTTT. Encoded protein: CASSSRTGHTEAFF.

The chain is built from TRBV9 and TRBJ1-5; TRBD1 is a possible D gene (5 bases). The V and J ends lost 3 bases and 7 bases respectively, with 17 bases between them. Germline V lookup: CDR1 SGDLS, CDR2 YYNGEE. This CDR3 has 15 amino acids. The CDR3 bases are TGTGCCAGCAGCGCCGAAGGAGGGGAAGGGCAGCCCCAGCATTTT. Its protein is CASSAEGGEGQPQHF.

The chain combines TRBV5-1 with TRBJ1-5; no firm D call. The V end lost 2 bases, the J end lost 2 bases, and 5 bases lay between the germline ends. The CDR3 contains 13 residues. CDR1 SGHRS and CDR2 YFSETQ come from the germline V gene. The CDR3 is CASSLIGNQPQHF. In DNA form, the CDR3 reads TGCGCCAGCAGCTTAATAGGCAATCAGCCCCAGCATTTT.

The V gene is TRBV5-5, the J gene TRBJ2-1; TRBD1 matches at 9 bases. Germline CDR1 reads SGHKS; CDR2 reads YYEKEE (reference sequence). The CDR3 has 13 amino acids. Trimming removed 3 bases from V and 14 bases from J; junction bases left unmatched: 9. The CDR3: CASSSPGQGAEFF. As DNA, the CDR3 is TGTGCCAGCAGCTCCCCGGGACAGGGAGCGGAGTTCTTC.

This sequence joins TRBV14 and TRBJ1-1; D remains ambiguous. The CDR3 spans 16 residues. Trimming took off 0 bases at V and 2 bases at J, with 13 bases between the two ends. Germline CDR1 SGHDN, CDR2 FVKESK. The CDR3 DNA follows: TGTGCCAGCAGCCAAGATCTGGGGTTGATCAACACTGAAGCTTTCTTT. Translated: CASSQDLGLINTEAFF.